This T cell receptor (beta chain) derives from a study of preoperative IRX-2 immunotherapy in early breast cancer. This table comes from immunoSEQ multiplex PCR, and its TCRdb copy is limited to in-frame clones, with some not included. The profile shows around 62,000 clones, roughly 94% of them singletons. Looked up from germline, CDR1 is LGHNA and CDR2 is YSLEER. V was cut by 1 base and J by 4 bases, with 10 bases left in between. This CDR3 is 14 amino acids long. Treatment noted: preoperative locoregional IRX-2 cytokine immunotherapy. Samples came from a phase Ib trial of preoperative locoregional IRX-2 cytokine immunotherapy. This clone has only one observation.

This material was acquired from a patient treated with IRX-2 immunotherapy. V usage is TRBV4-3 and J usage is TRBJ1-2, with D perhaps matching TRBD1 (5 bases). This TCR came from a human donor with breast cancer. The CDR3 reads CASSQGDSPYGYTF. For the CDR3, the DNA is TGCGCCAGCAGCCAAGGAGACAGTCCCTATGGCTACACCTTC.